This T cell receptor (beta chain) was recovered during a study of response to subunit inactivated influenza vaccine. TCRdb processed the RT-PCR reads anew with MiXCR; each CDR3 protein has one entry. The sample has approximately 530,000 distinct CDR3 sequences, 6% to 9% seen once; the top ten hold around 13%. This clonotype was counted at least ten times. Trimming stripped 0 bases from V and 6 bases from J, with 5 bases between. The CDR3 is 11 residues long. Germline V lookup: CDR1 DFQATT, CDR2 SNEGSKA (reference sequence). The receptor comes from a man between 50 and 75 years old who received an inactivated influenza vaccine. The starting material was PBMCs from blood, obtained less than 30 months after vaccination. The chain joins TRBV20-1 to TRBJ1-1; D is unresolved. In DNA, the CDR3 is TGCAGTGCTAGAGATCCCCCTGAAGCTTTCTTT. Translation gives CSARDPPEAFF.